The 4 T cell receptor beta chains below come from one sample, sequenced in a study of chemoradiotherapy in HPV16-positive cancers. Sequencing used immunoSEQ multiplex PCR; TCRdb keeps in-frame clones, though not all of them. The repertoire has 2,000 to 3,000 clones, roughly four fifths of them found once; the top ten carry roughly two fifths. The specimen was tumor tissue, collected from a patient who underwent chemoradiotherapy. The receptors originated from a human donor with HPV-associated anogenital cancer.

V usage is TRBV4-2 and J usage is TRBJ2-1, with TRBD1 as a possible D gene (6 bases). Germline V gene sequence: CDR1 LGHNA, CDR2 YNFKEQ. The V and J ends lost 0 bases and 1 base respectively, with 7 bases between them. The CDR3 contains 15 residues. The CDR3 bases are TGTGCCAGCAGCCAAGATCAGGGGTCCTACAATGAGCAGTTCTTC. Protein: CASSQDQGSYNEQFF.

The chain employs TRBV28 and TRBJ2-7; D tentatively fits TRBD1 or TRBD2 (6 bases each). The V end was cut by 5 bases, the J end by 2 bases, with 16 bases between. The CDR3 loop spans 15 amino acids. Germline CDR1 MDHEN, CDR2 SYDVKM. CDR3 in amino acids: CASSSMGGATYEQYF. CDR3 DNA: TGTGCCAGCAGTAGCATGGGGGGCGCGACCTACGAGCAGTACTTC.

The chain couples TRBV10-3 to TRBJ1-1, with 7 positions matching TRBD1. The CDR3 totals 14 residues. V lost 3 bases and J lost 1; bases outside the gene matches: 2. Germline-derived CDR1 and CDR2 are ENHRY and SYGVKD. CDR3 nucleotides: TGTGCCATCAGTGATCGGGACAGGAACACTGAAGCTTTCTTT. Protein sequence: CAISDRDRNTEAFF.

The chain is built from TRBV5-6 and TRBJ2-1; no firm D call. The CDR3 extends over 13 amino acids. The germline gives CDR1 SGHDT, CDR2 YYEEEE. V was shortened by 2 bases and J by 5 bases, with 8 bases between the two germline ends. The CDR3 loop is CASSFGGDNEQFF. In DNA, the CDR3 is TGTGCCAGCAGCTTTGGTGGGGACAATGAGCAGTTCTTC.